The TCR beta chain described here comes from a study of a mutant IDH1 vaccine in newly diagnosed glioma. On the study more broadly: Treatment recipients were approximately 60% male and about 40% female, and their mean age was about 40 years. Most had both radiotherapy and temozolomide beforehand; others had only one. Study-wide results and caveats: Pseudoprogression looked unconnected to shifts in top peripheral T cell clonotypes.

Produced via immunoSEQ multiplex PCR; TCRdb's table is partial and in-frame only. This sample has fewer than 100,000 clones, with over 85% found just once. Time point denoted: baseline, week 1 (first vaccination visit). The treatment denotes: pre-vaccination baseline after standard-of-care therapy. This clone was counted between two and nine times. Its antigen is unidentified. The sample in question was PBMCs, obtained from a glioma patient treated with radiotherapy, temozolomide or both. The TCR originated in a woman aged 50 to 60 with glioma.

The CDR3 region is CASSKQRTGGVEAFF. CDR3 bases: TGTGCCAGCAGTAAGCAACGGACAGGGGGCGTTGAAGCTTTCTTT. The rearrangement joins TRBV6-5 to TRBJ1-1, with TRBD1 identical over 11 bases. Germline V CDR1 and CDR2: MNHEY, SVGAGI. The CDR3 is 15 amino acids. V lost 5 bases to trimming and J lost 7 bases; unmatched junction nucleotides: 9.